These 6 T cell receptor beta chains came from one sample sequenced in a study of blood T cell repertoires in COVID-19. Using immunoSEQ multiplex PCR, the repertoire was profiled, and TCRdb retains in-frame clones only, with some absent. The sample includes hundreds of thousands of clones, over 75% of them seen just once. The sequenced material came from PBMCs or T cells enriched from blood (not recorded which). These TCRs come from a woman aged 30 to 39 who had recovered from COVID-19.

V is TRBV6-5 and J is TRBJ2-1; 7 bases line up with TRBD2. V was pared by 5 bases and J by 12 bases, with 13 bases of the junction left unmatched. The CDR3 loop spans 14 amino acids. Looked up from germline, CDR1 is MNHEY and CDR2 is SVGAGI. In nucleotides, the CDR3 is TGTGCCAGCAGTCCTCGGGAGGTCCCCATTGTGCAGTTCTTC. Its translation: CASSPREVPIVQFF.

This clone was observed a single time. The V and J genes are TRBV5-1 and TRBJ2-2, with TRBD2 matching 8 bases. This CDR3 comprises 16 residues. Germline V CDR1 and CDR2: SGHRS, YFSETQ. The V segment lost 0 bases and the J segment 5 bases; nucleotides outside the gene matches: 6. CDR3 DNA sequence: TGCGCCAGCAGCTTGGGGGCGGGAGGCCCTACCGGGGAGCTGTTTTTT. Translation: CASSLGAGGPTGELFF.

The chain recombines TRBV13 with TRBJ2-1; D may be TRBD1 (5 bases). V lost 8 bases and J lost 7, with 15 bases in between. The CDR3 is 13 residues long. Germline values: CDR1 PRHDT, CDR2 FYEKMQ (reference sequence). The CDR3 loop reads CASLQRGRNEQFF. CDR3 coding DNA: TGTGCCAGCCTACAAAGGGGCCGGAATGAGCAGTTCTTC.

J is TRBJ2-1 and V is TRBV5-4; weak D call: TRBD2 (5 bases). The CDR3 is 14 amino acids. Germline V gene data show CDR1 as SGHNT and CDR2 as YYREEE (reference sequence). Trimming took 4 bases from V and 1 from J, leaving 9 bases between them. CDR3 sequence (DNA): TGTGCCAGCAGCCCGCGAGGGTCCTACAATGAGCAGTTCTTC. Translating gives CASSPRGSYNEQFF.

The CDR3 sequence: CGAGGVLEQYF. The CDR3 DNA sequence: TGTGGGGCGGGAGGGGTCCTCGAGCAGTACTTC. This chain links TRBV30 with TRBJ2-7; 9 bases align to TRBD2. CDR1 and CDR2 (germline): GTSNPN, SVGIG (reference sequence). The CDR3 runs 11 residues.

The chain joins TRBV29-1 to TRBJ2-1; possible D gene TRBD1, 6 bases. The length of the CDR3 is 13 residues. Trimming stripped 1 base from V and 8 bases from J, with 12 bases between. Germline CDR1 reads SQVTM; CDR2 reads ANQGSEA. The CDR3, as DNA: TGCAGCGTTGAAGGCCGGACAGTTGATGAGCAGTTCTTC. Translation: CSVEGRTVDEQFF.